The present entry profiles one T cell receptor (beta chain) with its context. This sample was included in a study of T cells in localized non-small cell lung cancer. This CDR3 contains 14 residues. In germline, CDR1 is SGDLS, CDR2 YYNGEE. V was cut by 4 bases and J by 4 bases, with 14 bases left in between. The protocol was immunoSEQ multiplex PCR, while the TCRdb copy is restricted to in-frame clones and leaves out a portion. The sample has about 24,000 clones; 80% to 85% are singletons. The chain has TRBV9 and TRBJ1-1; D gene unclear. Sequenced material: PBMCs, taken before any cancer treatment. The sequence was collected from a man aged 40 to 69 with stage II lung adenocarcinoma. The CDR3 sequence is CASSFLEGGTEAFF. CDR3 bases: TGTGCCAGCAGCTTCCTTGAGGGCGGCACTGAAGCTTTCTTT.